This T cell receptor beta chain was recovered during a study of T cells in Graves' hyperthyroidism and ophthalmopathy. Study-level results: The model predicted ophthalmopathy a median around 6 months before onset. The blood repertoire included most of the expanded thyroid clonotypes above 0.001.

Patients with uncontrolled infections, other autoimmune diseases, pregnancy or lactation were excluded. Researchers amplified the TCR beta CDR3 regions from RNA transcripts. The TCR CDR3 first-round RT-PCR relied on the HTBI primer set. TCRdb ran MiXCR on the multiplex PCR reads and lists one entry per CDR3 protein. Here the sample spans approximately 600,000 distinct CDR3 sequences, around 21% being singletons. J lost 0 bases, V lost 7 bases, and 9 bases had no gene match. The CDR3 length is 15 residues. Germline V gives CDR1 MDHEN, CDR2 SYDVKM. This clonotype was found many times. The antigen is undetermined.

The TCR sequence derives from a young man with Graves' ophthalmopathy. The chain has TRBV28 and TRBJ2-7, with 7 bases lining up with TRBD2. The sequenced material came from blood. The DNA of the CDR3 is TGTGCCAGCATCCCTCGGCGGGAGAGCTCCTACGAGCAGTACTTC. It translates to CASIPRRESSYEQYF.